These 3 T cell receptor beta chains came from one sample sequenced in a study of shared clonotypes between healthy human individuals. Here immunoSEQ multiplex PCR was the method, and the copy in TCRdb shows in-frame clones only, minus some. Here the sample spans about 1.5 million clones, under 99% being singletons. Sequencing was performed on naive CD4+ T cells sorted from blood. Indicated subset: CD45RA+ positively selected. These receptors all come from a man aged 25 to 45 in good health.

The chain is built from TRBV19 and TRBJ2-5, with 7 bases lining up with TRBD1. This CDR3 has 16 residues. The junction had 8 bases not matched to a gene; V was cut back by 3 bases and J by 1 base. CDR1 and CDR2 (germline): LNHDA, SQIVND (reference sequence). The CDR3 DNA sequence: TGTGCCAGTAGTATCTCCCGGGACAGCTTCCAAGAGACCCAGTACTTC. It encodes CASSISRDSFQETQYF.

The sample holds one count of this clone. This chain links TRBV27 with TRBJ1-2, with D possibly being TRBD1 (5 bases). The CDR3 sequence is 15 residues long. The germline gives CDR1 MNHEY, CDR2 SMNVEV (reference sequence). V lost 1 base and J lost 0, with 9 bases in between. The CDR3 reads CASSLWGNPNYGYTF. DNA for the CDR3: TGTGCCAGCAGTTTATGGGGGAACCCTAACTATGGCTACACCTTC.

J is TRBJ2-7 and V is TRBV30; the D gene could be TRBD1 or TRBD2 (6 bases each). V lost 8 bases and J lost 0, with 20 bases in between. The CDR3 length is 15 residues. CDR1 and CDR2 (germline): GTSNPN, SVGIG (reference sequence). The CDR3 spells CAGTGLRESSYEQYF. The CDR3 nucleotides read TGTGCCGGAACAGGGTTACGGGAGTCCTCCTACGAGCAGTACTTC.